This entry lists 9 T cell receptor beta chains sequenced from one sample in a study of T cells in Graves' hyperthyroidism and ophthalmopathy. TCR beta CDR3 region amplification was performed from RNA transcripts. An initial round of RT-PCR targeting the TCR CDR3 relied on the HTBI primer set. One entry per CDR3 protein, called by TCRdb with MiXCR from the multiplex PCR reads. The sample lists a few hundred thousand distinct CDR3 sequences; 18% were seen once. Sequenced sample: blood. The receptors originated from a man between 18 and 35 years old with Graves' ophthalmopathy.

This clonotype was seen only a few times. This CDR3 is CASSPTGVEQYF. The DNA of the CDR3 is TGTGCCAGCTCACCGACAGGGGTCGAGCAGTACTTC. The J gene is TRBJ2-7, the V gene TRBV18, with TRBD1 matching 8 bases. J was trimmed by 6 bases and V by 3 bases; bases with no gene match: 1. The CDR3 extends over 12 amino acids. The germline gives CDR1 KGHSH, CDR2 LQKENI.

The J gene is TRBJ2-1, the V gene TRBV7-2; 9 positions match TRBD2. J gave up 10 bases and V 3 bases, and 7 bases lay outside the gene matches. CDR3 length: 14 amino acids. CDR1 is SGHTA, CDR2 FQGNSA, per germline. The CDR3, as DNA: TGTGCCAGCAGCTTGGGCGGGGGGGGGAGGGAGCAGTTCTTC. Amino acid sequence: CASSLGGGGREQFF.

This clonotype was counted many times. V and J are TRBV5-1 and TRBJ1-6, with no clear D. The CDR3 is 15 amino acids. Trimming pared 4 bases from V and 2 bases from J, leaving 10 bases between. Looked up from germline, CDR1 is SGHRS and CDR2 is YFSETQ. Written as DNA, the CDR3 is TGCGCCAGCAGCGAGAGTGGCCCCTATAATTCACCCCTCCACTTT. Translation: CASSESGPYNSPLHF.

This clonotype was recorded at least ten times. The gene calls are TRBV28 and TRBJ1-5; D is ambiguous. Germline V lookup: CDR1 MDHEN, CDR2 SYDVKM. The V and J ends lost 6 bases and 0 bases respectively, with 18 bases between them. The CDR3 has 17 amino acids. In nucleotides, the CDR3 is TGTGCCAGCAGCCGCACCCGTGCCAGAGTTAGCAATCAGCCCCAGCATTTT. It translates to CASSRTRARVSNQPQHF.

This clonotype was seen ten or more times. The V and J genes are TRBV7-2 and TRBJ1-6; 9 bases map to TRBD1. Germline V gene data show CDR1 as SGHTA and CDR2 as FQGNSA. V gave up 4 bases and J gave up 6 bases; unmatched junction bases: 13. This CDR3 has 18 amino acids. DNA for the CDR3: TGTGCCAGCAGCTCCCCGTCCGGGACAGGGCTTTTTAATTCACCCCTCCACTTT. Translating gives CASSSPSGTGLFNSPLHF.

J is TRBJ2-1 and V is TRBV12-3 or TRBV12-4; the D call may be TRBD1 or TRBD2 (5 bases each). The CDR3 runs to 14 residues. Trimming cost V 3 bases and J 8 bases, with 14 bases left between them. In nucleotides, the CDR3 is TGTGCCAGCAGTTTTGGAAACCAGGGAGATGAGCAGTTCTTC. This sequence encodes CASSFGNQGDEQFF.

V and J are TRBV20-1 and TRBJ1-2, with D maybe TRBD1 (5 bases). The V gene's germline CDR1 is DFQATT and CDR2 SNEGSKA (reference sequence). The CDR3 sequence is 10 residues long. CDR3 residues: CRTPGPGYTF. The CDR3 bases are TGCAGAACACCAGGGCCTGGCTACACCTTC.

This clonotype was picked up many times. The rearrangement links TRBV12-3 or TRBV12-4 to TRBJ2-3, with a tentative D call TRBD2 (6 bases). The CDR3 is 14 residues long. The V end was cut by 5 bases, the J end by 6 bases, with 15 bases between. CDR3: CASSPRGTLDTQYF. The CDR3, as DNA: TGTGCCAGCAGTCCCCGTGGGACTTTGGATACGCAGTATTTT.

This clonotype was detected ten times or more. This sequence joins TRBV12-3 or TRBV12-4 and TRBJ1-2, with 10 bases matching TRBD1. With 3 bases clipped from V and 4 bases from J, the junction kept 11 bases outside the gene matches. The CDR3 has 17 amino acids. This chain's CDR3 is CASSLPEGQGRSYGYTF. CDR3 nucleotides: TGTGCCAGCAGTTTGCCGGAGGGACAGGGGAGGTCCTATGGCTACACCTTC.